The 19 T cell receptor beta chains below were found in one sample sequenced in a study of blood T cell repertoires in COVID-19. Using immunoSEQ multiplex PCR, the repertoire was profiled, and TCRdb retains in-frame clones only, with some absent. This table holds 75,000 to 100,000 clones, 81% found once. The sequenced sample consisted of peripheral blood. All receptors derive from a woman aged 80 or over with acute or convalescent COVID-19.

As DNA, the CDR3 is TGTGCCAGCAGACCGACAGGCCCCGGGGAGCTGTTTTTT. This gives the protein CASRPTGPGELFF. The rearrangement joins TRBV7-3 to TRBJ2-2; tentatively, D is TRBD1 (6 bases). The CDR3 is 13 residues long. V was clipped by 6 bases and J by 6 bases, with 11 bases between them. In germline, CDR1 is SGHTA, CDR2 FQGTGA.

This clone was counted between two and nine times. The chain links TRBV15 to TRBJ1-4; a possible D gene is TRBD1 (5 bases). The V end was cut by 4 bases, the J end by 4 bases, with 13 bases between. The CDR3 is made up of 15 amino acids. CDR1 is LNHNV, CDR2 YYDKDF, per germline (reference sequence). CDR3 residues: CATSTGNAVNEKLFF. CDR3 nucleotides: TGTGCCACCAGCACAGGGAATGCCGTTAATGAAAAACTGTTTTTT.

This chain uses TRBV5-1 with TRBJ1-3; weak D call: TRBD1 (5 bases). This CDR3 has 18 amino acids. Germline V gene sequence: CDR1 SGHRS, CDR2 YFSETQ. V was pared by 0 bases and J by 2 bases, with 18 bases between. CDR3 coding DNA: TGCGCCAGCAGCTTGGCAGGGAGGGAGTCCGGGCCTGGAAACACCATATATTTT. It translates to CASSLAGRESGPGNTIYF.

The V call is TRBV5-6, the J call TRBJ1-6, with D possibly being TRBD1 (6 bases). Germline V CDR1 and CDR2: SGHDT, YYEEEE. Trimming took off 0 bases at V and 5 bases at J, with 9 bases between the two ends. This CDR3 is built from 15 residues. The CDR3 spells CASSLGQVNNSPLHF. The CDR3 nucleotides are TGTGCCAGCAGCTTGGGACAGGTTAATAATTCACCCCTCCACTTT.

The chain couples TRBV15 to TRBJ2-3; 8 bases fit TRBD1. The CDR3 covers 16 residues. Looked up from germline, CDR1 is LNHNV and CDR2 is YYDKDF (reference sequence). The V segment lost 4 bases and the J segment 3 bases; nucleotides outside the gene matches: 9. The CDR3 is CATSTGQGMGTDTQYF. The CDR3 bases are TGTGCCACCAGCACCGGACAGGGAATGGGGACAGATACGCAGTATTTT.

This clone occurred a few times. The V gene is TRBV6-2 or TRBV6-3, the J gene TRBJ2-3, with D perhaps TRBD1 (5 bases). The CDR3 spans 15 residues. Trimming stripped 4 bases from V and 2 bases from J, with 13 bases between. Germline-derived CDR1 and CDR2 are MNHEY and SVGEGT. Written as DNA, the CDR3 is TGTGCCAGCAGTTGGACATTGGGGCACACAGATACGCAGTATTTT. As protein: CASSWTLGHTDTQYF.

This chain uses TRBV24-1 with TRBJ2-3; the match to TRBD2 covers 13 bases. CDR3 length: 18 residues. Germline CDR1 and CDR2: KGHDR and SFDVKD. V was clipped by 2 bases and J by 6 bases; unmatched bases: 10. The CDR3 coding sequence is TGTGCCACCAGTGATTCTAGGACTAGCGGGGGCCCTGGGGATACGCAGTATTTT. Translation: CATSDSRTSGGPGDTQYF.

The rearrangement joins TRBV5-6 to TRBJ1-1; maybe TRBD1 (5 bases). The CDR3 runs to 15 residues. Trimming left V 0 bases short and J 4 bases short, with 13 bases between. Germline-derived CDR1 and CDR2 are SGHDT and YYEEEE. The CDR3 DNA sequence: TGTGCCAGCAGCTTGGCGGGGGAACTGGGCACTGAAGCTTTCTTT. The encoded protein is CASSLAGELGTEAFF.

J is TRBJ1-6 and V is TRBV18; a possible D gene is TRBD1 (6 bases). This CDR3 is built from 15 residues. Germline lookup yields CDR1 KGHSH and CDR2 LQKENI. Trimming cost V 1 base and J 8 bases, with 12 bases left between them. CDR3 sequence (DNA): TGTGCCAGCTCACCACAATTCAGGGGTGATTCACCCCTCCACTTT. Encoded protein: CASSPQFRGDSPLHF.

This sequence joins TRBV6-2 or TRBV6-3 and TRBJ2-1; 10 bases fit TRBD2. There are 15 residues in the CDR3. The germline gives CDR1 MNHEY, CDR2 SVGEGT. With 4 bases clipped from V and 6 bases from J, the junction kept 6 bases outside the gene matches. CDR3 sequence reads: CASSSLAGGFNEQFF. In DNA, the CDR3 is TGTGCCAGCAGTTCATTAGCGGGGGGATTCAATGAGCAGTTCTTC.

The rearrangement links TRBV19 to TRBJ1-1; tentative D call: TRBD1 (5 bases). V was cut by 6 bases and J by 0 bases, with 14 bases left in between. CDR1 LNHDA and CDR2 SQIVND come from the germline V gene (reference sequence). This CDR3 region has 15 residues. The CDR3 DNA reads as TGTGCCAGTAGGACCCCGGGGGTGATGAACACTGAAGCTTTCTTT. Its protein product is CASRTPGVMNTEAFF.

The genes are TRBV11-2 and TRBJ2-7; unclear D gene. V gave up 4 bases and J gave up 2 bases, with 18 bases separating them. The germline V gene encodes CDR1 SGHAT and CDR2 FQNNGV. CDR3 size: 16 residues. The CDR3 bases are TGTGCCAGCAGCTCGTATCGGAGCGATAAACCCTACGAGCAGTACTTC. Translated: CASSSYRSDKPYEQYF.

The chain links TRBV6-2 or TRBV6-3 to TRBJ2-6; D call uncertain. CDR3 length: 15 amino acids. CDR1 MNHEY and CDR2 SVGEGT come from the germline V gene. Trimming stripped 4 bases from V and 2 bases from J, with 9 bases between. CDR3 sequence (DNA): TGTGCCAGCAGTTCCCCCACGGCTGGGGCCAACGTCCTGACTTTC. Protein product: CASSSPTAGANVLTF.

The rearrangement joins TRBV30 to TRBJ1-2; 7 bases map to TRBD1. The length of the CDR3 is 13 residues. The trim removed 0 bases at V and 4 bases at J, leaving 2 bases unmatched. The V gene's germline CDR1 is GTSNPN and CDR2 SVGIG (reference sequence). CDR3 amino acids: CAWSVTGLYGYTF. In DNA, the CDR3 is TGTGCCTGGAGTGTGACAGGGCTCTATGGCTACACCTTC.

The CDR3 sequence: CASSARDRRYGYTF. CDR3 nucleotide sequence: TGTGCCAGCAGTGCCCGGGACAGACGCTATGGCTACACCTTC. This chain joins TRBV25-1 and TRBJ1-2; 7 bases are a match to TRBD1. V dropped 4 bases and J dropped 4; count of bases not matched to a gene: 6. The CDR3 has 14 residues. Germline CDR1 is MGHDK and CDR2 is SYGVNS.

This clone was seen a single time. This sequence joins TRBV5-4 and TRBJ1-1; 11 nucleotides align to TRBD1. Trimming took 4 bases from V and 5 from J; bases not matched to a gene: 4. Germline V gene sequence: CDR1 SGHNT, CDR2 YYREEE (reference sequence). CDR3 size: 14 residues. CDR3 residues: CASSGTGGRTEAFF. DNA for the CDR3: TGTGCCAGCAGCGGGACAGGGGGGAGGACTGAAGCTTTCTTT.

In its sample, this clone was seen a few times. Other DNA sequences within the sample encode an identical CDR3. V and J are TRBV5-1 and TRBJ1-4; perhaps TRBD1 as D (6 bases). Germline V gene sequence: CDR1 SGHRS, CDR2 YFSETQ. There are 14 residues in the CDR3. Trimming removed 4 bases from V and 2 bases from J, with 9 bases in between. CDR3 bases: TGCGCCAGCAGCCTCCAGGGGACTAATGAAAAACTGTTTTTT. Amino acid sequence: CASSLQGTNEKLFF.

The V and J genes are TRBV10-3 and TRBJ2-1; 7 bases fit TRBD2. Trimming cost V 0 bases and J 5 bases; bases outside gene matches: 10. The CDR3 is made up of 17 amino acids. Germline CDR1 and CDR2: ENHRY and SYGVKD. The CDR3, as DNA: TGTGCCATCAGTGAGTCGAAGGCTAGCGGAGACGACAATGAGCAGTTCTTC. It is translated as CAISESKASGDDNEQFF.

The chain couples TRBV29-1 to TRBJ1-1, with D perhaps TRBD1 (6 bases). Germline CDR1 reads SQVTM; CDR2 reads ANQGSEA. Trimming pared 6 bases from V and 1 base from J, leaving 12 bases between. This CDR3 contains 13 residues. CDR3 loop: CSVAQGRNTEAFF. CDR3 coding DNA: TGCAGCGTCGCACAGGGAAGGAACACTGAAGCTTTCTTT.